These 15 T cell receptor beta chains were all obtained from the same sample, sequenced in a study of shared T cell receptors in the human thymus. The assay was immunoSEQ multiplex PCR, and TCRdb's table has in-frame clones only and misses some. Seen here are roughly 660,000 clones, over 75% observed once, and the top ten hold roughly 0.0097%. This same sample was also part of a study on human thymus T cells.

Sequencing input: thymocytes. The receptors shown here come from a boy in the first two years of life with a congenital heart defect.

This chain joins TRBV14 and TRBJ1-5; no firm D call. The CDR3 consists of 15 residues. The ends were cut back, 6 bases at V and 6 bases at J, with 18 bases in the middle. Germline CDR1 and CDR2: SGHDN and FVKESK. As DNA, the CDR3 is TGTGCCAGCAGTGGAGGTAGCCTCACCAGTCAGCCCCAGCATTTT. It yields the protein CASSGGSLTSQPQHF.

The chain has TRBV11-1 and TRBJ2-4; D uncertain. The CDR3 sequence is 14 residues long. With 1 base removed from V and 2 bases from J, the gap between germline ends came to 6 bases. Germline V lookup: CDR1 SGHAT, CDR2 FQDESV (reference sequence). The CDR3: CASSLGGSKNIQYF. The CDR3 DNA is TGTGCCAGCAGCTTAGGTGGCTCCAAAAACATTCAGTACTTC.

The genes are TRBV6-1 and TRBJ1-1; D not certain. CDR1 and CDR2 from the germline V gene are MNHNS and SASEGT. The CDR3 consists of 13 residues. V was clipped by 6 bases and J by 8 bases, with 16 bases between them. CDR3 nucleotide sequence: TGTGCCAGCAGGCTATCGGGAGAGGGCGAAGCTTTCTTT. Residues: CASRLSGEGEAFF.

The V gene is TRBV29-1, the J gene TRBJ2-7, with a weak D call TRBD1 (6 bases). The CDR3 length is 11 residues. From germline, CDR1 is SQVTM and CDR2 ANQGSEA. V lost 4 bases to trimming and J lost 5 bases, with 9 bases between them. The CDR3 spells CSVGPGDEQYF. For the CDR3, the DNA is TGCAGCGTTGGCCCAGGGGACGAGCAGTACTTC.

The chain has TRBV2 and TRBJ2-1, with 9 positions matching TRBD1. CDR1 and CDR2 (germline): SNHLY, FYNNEI. The CDR3 has 17 amino acids. V dropped 6 bases and J dropped 7; count of bases not matched to a gene: 16. The CDR3 region is CASSRDRVSFFKNEQFF. The CDR3 DNA reads TGTGCCAGCAGCCGGGACAGGGTGAGCTTTTTTAAGAATGAGCAGTTCTTC.

The V and J genes are TRBV11-2 and TRBJ2-3; no firm D call. CDR3 length: 16 amino acids. The germline V gene has CDR1 SGHAT and CDR2 FQNNGV. V was cut by 3 bases and J by 1 base, with 14 bases left in between. This CDR3 reads CASSFLPGSRTDTQYF. In DNA form, the CDR3 reads TGTGCCAGCAGCTTCTTACCGGGTAGCCGCACAGATACGCAGTATTTT.

This sequence joins TRBV7-2 and TRBJ1-1, with 8 positions matching TRBD1. Germline CDR1 is SGHTA and CDR2 is FQGNSA. Unmatched junction bases numbered 7, after V lost 0 bases and J lost 1 base. This CDR3 contains 17 residues. The chain's CDR3 is CASSLAYGQGENTEAFF. CDR3 in DNA: TGTGCCAGCAGCTTAGCCTACGGACAGGGTGAGAACACTGAAGCTTTCTTT.

The chain links TRBV30 to TRBJ2-7; a possible D gene is TRBD1 (6 bases). Between the trimmed V and J ends, which lost 5 bases and 5 bases, there was a span of 16 bases. The CDR3 loop spans 13 amino acids. Per the germline V gene, CDR1 is GTSNPN and CDR2 is SVGIG (reference sequence). The CDR3, as DNA: TGTGCCTGGCCGGGACACTTGGTTGACGAGCAGTACTTC. Protein sequence: CAWPGHLVDEQYF. Filled out from reference TRBV30 and TRBJ2-7, the complete variable domain reads SQTIHQWPATLVQPVGSPLSLECTVEGTSNPNLYWYRQAAGRGLQLLFYSVGIGQISSEVPQNLSASRPQDRQFILSSKKLLLSDSGFYLCAWPGHLVDEQYFGPGTRLTVT.

This clone was picked up one time. The V and J genes are TRBV27 and TRBJ2-7; 13 bases map to TRBD2. Germline CDR1 MNHEY, CDR2 SMNVEV (reference sequence). Trimming took 3 bases from V and 4 from J; bases not matched to a gene: 9. The CDR3 runs 17 residues. Here the CDR3 DNA reads TGTGCCAGCAGTTTCCGTCGACTAGCGGGAGGATCTTACGAGCAGTACTTC. Translating gives CASSFRRLAGGSYEQYF.

This clone was counted a single time. The chain has TRBV4-3 and TRBJ2-7; D might be TRBD2 (6 bases). CDR1 is LGHNA, CDR2 YSLEER, per germline. The V end lost 1 base, the J end lost 3 bases, and 13 bases lay between the germline ends. The CDR3 is 15 residues long. The CDR3 DNA is TGCGCCAGCAGCCAAGCGGTGGGAGGTCGCTACGAGCAGTACTTC. This encodes CASSQAVGGRYEQYF.

The J gene is TRBJ2-1, the V gene TRBV5-5; TRBD2 might be the D (5 bases). Germline CDR1 SGHKS, CDR2 YYEKEE (reference sequence). V was trimmed by 1 base and J by 8 bases, leaving 19 bases between them. This CDR3 has 16 residues. The CDR3 DNA is TGTGCCAGCAGCTTGTGCACTAGAGAAGATAAGGATGAGCAGTTCTTC. Protein product: CASSLCTREDKDEQFF.

The chain combines TRBV27 with TRBJ1-1; D gene uncertain. This CDR3 has 16 amino acids. CDR1 MNHEY and CDR2 SMNVEV come from the germline V gene (reference sequence). Trimming shortened V by 3 bases and J by 2 bases, and 16 bases separated the two germline ends. CDR3 region: CASSFRPTGTNTEAFF. In DNA form, the CDR3 reads TGTGCCAGCAGTTTTAGGCCCACGGGAACCAACACTGAAGCTTTCTTT.

This sequence joins TRBV6-5 and TRBJ2-1; 8 bases map to TRBD1. This CDR3 has 15 residues. Germline-derived CDR1 and CDR2 are MNHEY and SVGAGI. Trimming at V came to 6 bases and at J to 7 bases, leaving 11 bases not matched to a gene. The CDR3 is CASSPDRGRGNEQFF. DNA for the CDR3: TGTGCCAGCAGCCCCGACAGGGGCAGAGGGAATGAGCAGTTCTTC.

The chain joins TRBV28 to TRBJ1-5; TRBD1 agrees at 10 bases. Germline V gives CDR1 MDHEN, CDR2 SYDVKM. The ends lost 6 bases at V and 7 bases at J; junction bases unmatched: 15. This CDR3 contains 17 residues. CDR3 protein: CASRRGTGDQVWQPQHF. CDR3 DNA: TGTGCCAGCAGAAGGGGGACAGGGGATCAAGTATGGCAGCCCCAGCATTTT.

This chain links TRBV7-2 with TRBJ2-4, with TRBD2 matching over 8 bases. The ends lost 5 bases at V and 3 bases at J; junction bases unmatched: 9. Per germline, CDR1 SGHTA and CDR2 FQGNSA. The CDR3 sequence is 16 residues long. CDR3 DNA: TGTGCCAGCAGCCGAATTAGCGGGAAGAGCAAAAACATTCAGTACTTC. Its translation: CASSRISGKSKNIQYF.